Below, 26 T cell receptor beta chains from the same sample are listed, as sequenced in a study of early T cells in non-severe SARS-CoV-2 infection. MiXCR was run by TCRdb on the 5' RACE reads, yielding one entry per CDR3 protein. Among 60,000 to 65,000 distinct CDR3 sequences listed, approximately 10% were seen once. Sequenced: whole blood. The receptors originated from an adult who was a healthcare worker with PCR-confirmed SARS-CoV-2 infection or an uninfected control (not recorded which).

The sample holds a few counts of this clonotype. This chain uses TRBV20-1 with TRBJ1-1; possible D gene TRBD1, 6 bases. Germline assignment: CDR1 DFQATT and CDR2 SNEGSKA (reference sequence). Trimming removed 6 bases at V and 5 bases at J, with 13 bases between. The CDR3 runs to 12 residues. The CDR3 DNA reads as TGCAGTGCCCCGAGGGGGGGGACTGAAGCTTTCTTT. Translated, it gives CSAPRGGTEAFF.

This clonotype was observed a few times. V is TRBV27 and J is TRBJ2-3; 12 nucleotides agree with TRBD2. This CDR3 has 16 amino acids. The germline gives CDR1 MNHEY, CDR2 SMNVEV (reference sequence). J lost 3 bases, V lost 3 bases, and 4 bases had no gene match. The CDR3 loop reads CASSFVLAGGTDTQYF. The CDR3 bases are TGTGCCAGCAGTTTCGTCCTAGCGGGGGGGACAGATACGCAGTATTTT.

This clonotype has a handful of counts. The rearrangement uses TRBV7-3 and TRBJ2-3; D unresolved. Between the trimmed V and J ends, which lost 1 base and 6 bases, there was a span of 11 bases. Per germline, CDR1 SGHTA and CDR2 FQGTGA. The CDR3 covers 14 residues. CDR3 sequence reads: CASSLRANFDTQYF. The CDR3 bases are TGTGCCAGCAGCTTAAGGGCTAATTTCGATACGCAGTATTTT.

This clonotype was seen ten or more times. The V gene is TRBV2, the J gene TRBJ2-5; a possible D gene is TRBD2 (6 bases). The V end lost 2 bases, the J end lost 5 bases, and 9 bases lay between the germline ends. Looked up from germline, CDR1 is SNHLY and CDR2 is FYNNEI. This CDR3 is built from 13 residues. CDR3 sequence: CASSESGRETQYF. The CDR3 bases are TGTGCCAGCAGTGAATCTGGGAGGGAGACCCAGTACTTC. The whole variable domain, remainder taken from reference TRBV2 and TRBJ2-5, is EPEVTQTPSHQVTQMGQEVILRCVPISNHLYFYWYRQILGQKVEFLVSFYNNEISEKSEIFDDQFSVERPDGSNFTLKIRSTKLEDSAMYFCASSESGRETQYFGPGTRLLVL.

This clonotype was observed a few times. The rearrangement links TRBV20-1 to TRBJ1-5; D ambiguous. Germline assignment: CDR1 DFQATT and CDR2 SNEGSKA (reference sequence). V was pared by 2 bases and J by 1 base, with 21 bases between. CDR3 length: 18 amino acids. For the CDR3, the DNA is TGCAGTGCTAGAAGGGCAGACGCCCAAGTGTGGAGCAATCAGCCCCAGCATTTT. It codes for CSARRADAQVWSNQPQHF.

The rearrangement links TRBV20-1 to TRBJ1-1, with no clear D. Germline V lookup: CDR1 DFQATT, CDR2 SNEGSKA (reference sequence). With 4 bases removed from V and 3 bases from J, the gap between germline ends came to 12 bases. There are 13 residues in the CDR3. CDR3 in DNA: TGCAGTGCTACTGTCAGGAGGGACACTGAAGCTTTCTTT. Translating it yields CSATVRRDTEAFF.

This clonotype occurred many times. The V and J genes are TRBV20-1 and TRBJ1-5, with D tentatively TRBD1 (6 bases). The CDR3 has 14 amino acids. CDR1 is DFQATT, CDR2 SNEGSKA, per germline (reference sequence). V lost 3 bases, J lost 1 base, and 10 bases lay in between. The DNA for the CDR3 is TGCAGTGCTAGCCAGGGGAGGAGCAATCAGCCCCAGCATTTT. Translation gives CSASQGRSNQPQHF.

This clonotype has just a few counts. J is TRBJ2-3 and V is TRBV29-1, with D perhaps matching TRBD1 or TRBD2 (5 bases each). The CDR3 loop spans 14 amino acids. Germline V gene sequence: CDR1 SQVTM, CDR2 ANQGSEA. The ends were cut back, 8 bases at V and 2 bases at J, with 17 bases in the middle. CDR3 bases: TGCAGCACCCTGGGGGAAAGGGACACAGATACGCAGTATTTT. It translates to CSTLGERDTDTQYF.

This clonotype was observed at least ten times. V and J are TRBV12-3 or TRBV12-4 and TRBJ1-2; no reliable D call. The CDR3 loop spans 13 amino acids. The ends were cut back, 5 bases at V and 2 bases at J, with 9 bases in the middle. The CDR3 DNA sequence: TGTGCCAGCAGTGTCGGCCCCAACTATGGCTACACCTTC. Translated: CASSVGPNYGYTF.

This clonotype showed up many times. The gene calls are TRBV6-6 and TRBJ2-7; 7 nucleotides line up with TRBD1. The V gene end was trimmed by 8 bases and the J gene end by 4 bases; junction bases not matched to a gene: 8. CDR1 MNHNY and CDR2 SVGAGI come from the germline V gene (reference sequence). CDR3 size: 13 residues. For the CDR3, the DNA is TGTGCCAGCGGCCGGGACAGAAAGTACGAGCAGTACGTC. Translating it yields CASGRDRKYEQYV.

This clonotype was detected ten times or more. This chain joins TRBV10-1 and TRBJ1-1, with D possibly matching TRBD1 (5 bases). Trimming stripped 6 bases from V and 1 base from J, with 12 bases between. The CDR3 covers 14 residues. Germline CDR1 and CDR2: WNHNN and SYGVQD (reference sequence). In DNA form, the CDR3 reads TGCGCCAGCAGCCGGGAGAGGGGGAACACTGAAGCTTTCTTT. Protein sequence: CASSRERGNTEAFF.

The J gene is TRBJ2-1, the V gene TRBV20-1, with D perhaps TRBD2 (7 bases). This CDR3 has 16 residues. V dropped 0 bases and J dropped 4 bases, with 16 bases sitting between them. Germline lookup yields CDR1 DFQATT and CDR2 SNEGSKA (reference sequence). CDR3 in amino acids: CSARDPLAGAYNEQFF. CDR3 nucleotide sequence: TGCAGTGCTAGAGACCCCCTCGCGGGGGCGTACAATGAGCAGTTCTTC.

In nucleotides, the CDR3 is TGCGCCAGCAGCCAGACAGGGTACGGAGCAACTAATGAAAAACTGTTTTTT. Translation gives CASSQTGYGATNEKLFF. J is TRBJ1-4 and V is TRBV4-1; the match to TRBD1 covers 7 bases. CDR3 length equals 17 residues. Germline V gene lookup returns CDR1 MGHRA and CDR2 YSYEKL. Unmatched junction bases numbered 7, after V lost 3 bases and J lost 0 bases.

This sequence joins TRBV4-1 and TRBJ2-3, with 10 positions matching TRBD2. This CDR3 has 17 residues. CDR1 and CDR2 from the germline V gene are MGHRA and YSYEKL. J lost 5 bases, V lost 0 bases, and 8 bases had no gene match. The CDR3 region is CASSQDPGTSEEDTQYF. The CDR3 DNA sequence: TGCGCCAGCAGCCAAGATCCCGGGACTAGCGAGGAAGATACGCAGTATTTT.

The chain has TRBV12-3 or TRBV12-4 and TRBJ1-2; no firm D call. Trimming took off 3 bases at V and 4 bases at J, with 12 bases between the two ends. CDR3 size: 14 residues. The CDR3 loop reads CASSFSTHSYGYTF. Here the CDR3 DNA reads TGTGCCAGCAGTTTTTCTACTCACAGCTATGGCTACACCTTC.

CDR3 residues: CASSSSGQMNTEAFF. CDR3 bases: TGTGCCAGCAGCTCGAGCGGACAGATGAACACTGAAGCTTTCTTT. The chain is built from TRBV7-9 and TRBJ1-1; D is perhaps TRBD1 (6 bases). This CDR3 spans 15 amino acids. V gave up 4 bases and J gave up 0 bases, with 12 bases separating them. Germline CDR1 SEHNR, CDR2 FQNEAQ (reference sequence). Based on the CDR3 plus reference TRBV7-9 and TRBJ1-1, the full variable domain is DTGVSQNPRHKITKRGQNVTFRCDPISEHNRLYWYRQTLGQGPEFLTYFQNEAQLEKSRLLSDRFSAERPKGSFSTLEIQRTEQGDSAMYLCASSSSGQMNTEAFFGQGTRLTVV.

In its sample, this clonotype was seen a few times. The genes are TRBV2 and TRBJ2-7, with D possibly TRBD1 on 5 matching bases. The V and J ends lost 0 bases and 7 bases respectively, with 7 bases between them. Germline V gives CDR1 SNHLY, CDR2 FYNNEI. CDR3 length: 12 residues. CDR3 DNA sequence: TGTGCCAGCAGTGAAGCAGGGGTTGAGCAGTACGTC. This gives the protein CASSEAGVEQYV.

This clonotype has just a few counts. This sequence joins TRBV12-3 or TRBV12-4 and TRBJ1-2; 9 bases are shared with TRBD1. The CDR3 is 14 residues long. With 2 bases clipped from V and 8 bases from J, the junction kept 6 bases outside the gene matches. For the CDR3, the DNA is TGTGCCAGCAGTTTAATACAGGGGGCGGAGGGCTACACCTTC. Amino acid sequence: CASSLIQGAEGYTF.

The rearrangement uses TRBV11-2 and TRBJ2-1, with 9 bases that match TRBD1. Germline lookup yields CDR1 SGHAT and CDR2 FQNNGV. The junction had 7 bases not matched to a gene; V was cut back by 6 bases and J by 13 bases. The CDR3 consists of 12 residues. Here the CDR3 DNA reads TGTGCCAGCAGACATTGGACAGGGGAACAGTTCTTC. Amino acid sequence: CASRHWTGEQFF.

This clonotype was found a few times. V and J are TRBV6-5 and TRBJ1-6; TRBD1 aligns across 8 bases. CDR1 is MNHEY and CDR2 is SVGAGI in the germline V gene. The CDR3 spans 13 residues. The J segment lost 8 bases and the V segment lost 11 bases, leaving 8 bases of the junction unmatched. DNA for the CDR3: TGTGCCGTCCGACAGGGGTTGGATTCACCCCTCCACTTT. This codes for CAVRQGLDSPLHF.

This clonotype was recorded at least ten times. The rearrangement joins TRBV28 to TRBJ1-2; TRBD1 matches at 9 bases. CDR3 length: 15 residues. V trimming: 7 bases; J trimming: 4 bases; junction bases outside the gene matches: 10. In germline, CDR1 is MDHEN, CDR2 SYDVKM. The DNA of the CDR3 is TGTGCCAGCACCCCGGCGGGACAGGGCGGCTATGGCTACACCTTC. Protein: CASTPAGQGGYGYTF.

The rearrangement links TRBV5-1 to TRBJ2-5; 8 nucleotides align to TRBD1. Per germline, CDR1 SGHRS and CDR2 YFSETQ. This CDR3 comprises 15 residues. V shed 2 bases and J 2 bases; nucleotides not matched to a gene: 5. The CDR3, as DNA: TGCGCCAGCAGCTTCGACAGGGGCTGGCAAGAGACCCAGTACTTC. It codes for CASSFDRGWQETQYF.

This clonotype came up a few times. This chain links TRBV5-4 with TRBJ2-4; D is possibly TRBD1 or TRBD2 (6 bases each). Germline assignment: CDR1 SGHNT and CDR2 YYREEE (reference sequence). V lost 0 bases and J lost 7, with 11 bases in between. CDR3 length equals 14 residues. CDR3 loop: CASSLGQEGNIQYF. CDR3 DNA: TGTGCCAGCAGCTTGGGACAGGAGGGTAACATTCAGTACTTC.

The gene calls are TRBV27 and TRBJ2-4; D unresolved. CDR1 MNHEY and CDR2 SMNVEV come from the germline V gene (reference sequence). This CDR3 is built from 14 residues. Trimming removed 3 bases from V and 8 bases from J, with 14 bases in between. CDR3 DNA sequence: TGTGCCAGCAGTTTGCGAGGATCTTCGGACATTCAGTACTTC. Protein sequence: CASSLRGSSDIQYF.

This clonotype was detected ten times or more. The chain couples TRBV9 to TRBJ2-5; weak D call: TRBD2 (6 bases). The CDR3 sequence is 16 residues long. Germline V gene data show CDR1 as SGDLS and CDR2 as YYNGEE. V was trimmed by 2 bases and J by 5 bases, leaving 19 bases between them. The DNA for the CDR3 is TGTGCCAGCAGCGTGTTAGCGGCGGTAGGAGGGGAGACCCAGTACTTC. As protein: CASSVLAAVGGETQYF. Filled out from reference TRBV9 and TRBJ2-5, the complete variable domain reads DSGVTQTPKHLITATGQRVTLRCSPRSGDLSVYWYQQSLDQGLQFLIQYYNGEERAKGNILERFSAQQFPDLHSELNLSSLELGDSALYFCASSVLAAVGGETQYFGPGTRLLVL.

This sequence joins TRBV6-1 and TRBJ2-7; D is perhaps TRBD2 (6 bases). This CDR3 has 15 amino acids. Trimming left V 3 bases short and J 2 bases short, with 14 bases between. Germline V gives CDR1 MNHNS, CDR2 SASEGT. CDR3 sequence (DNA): TGTGCCAGCAGTGATCTCGGGCGGGGACCCTACGAGCAGTACGTC. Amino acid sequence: CASSDLGRGPYEQYV.